This T cell receptor beta chain was profiled in a study of blood T cell repertoires in COVID-19 (dated by TCRdb to 2020 to 2021). For context, the study as a whole: Samples covering the acute and convalescent phases of COVID-19 were provided by collaborators in the United States, Italy and Spain. A freely available public database, intended as a resource for researchers studying the immune response to SARS-CoV-2, is where the repertoires were released. A de-identified subject ID, COVID-19 status, age in years and sex were almost always included in the sample metadata. Deeply sampled blood TCRbeta repertoires from subjects exposed to, actively infected with, or recovered from COVID-19 were included in the dataset. The material from the prospective study consisted of cDNA or gDNA derived from T cells, B-cell-depleted T cells, or PBMCs. HLA class I and class II types, where available, came from metadata supplied by the sample provider rather than from assay-based typing. Samples came from the ongoing ImmuneRACE study (first 160 participants) plus 1,254 subjects from 6 global collaborators. What the authors observed across the whole study: The quantity of clinical and demographic metadata differed by source and by participant and was supplied without curation.

CDR1 and CDR2, looked up from the germline V gene (reference sequence), are LGHDT and YNNKEL. Cut back by 2 bases and 4 bases, the V and J ends lie 11 bases apart. Taken from cysteine to phenylalanine, the CDR3 has 14 residues. The CDR3 DNA has 42 bases and is translated from base 1. TCRbeta CDR3 regions were amplified from genomic DNA using the immunoSEQ Assay, a bias-controlled multiplex PCR. Processing in the source paper ran as follows. Within the assay, amplification of reference gene primers was used to estimate how many nucleated cells each sample contained. To quantify the absolute abundance of each unique TCRbeta CDR3 rearrangement, sequence reads were collapsed and filtered. Productive Simpson clonality was computed per sample as the square root of Simpson's diversity index over productive rearrangements. TCRdb obtained this table from immuneACCESS and retained in-frame rearrangements with V and J assigned. These tables miss some clones; where compared with another copy, unresolved V genes account for less than half of the shortfall, and the remainder is unexplained. V, J and clone size are those of that table, while D and trimming were read from the DNA. Counted in this sample were 150,000 or so clones; roughly 90% of them appeared once. Over 2% of the sample rests with the top ten.

As concerns this clone: The antigen it binds to is not known. It has no much larger one-base neighbor in the sample; base qualities were not kept.

Whole blood was collected in K2EDTA tubes by collaborating institutions according to the institutions' own protocols. For TCRbeta analysis, collaborator samples were shipped as frozen whole blood, as isolated PBMCs, or as DNA extracted from either sample type. The chain is assembled from TRBV3-1 (or the pseudogene TRBV3-2) and TRBJ1-1; TRBD1 is a possible D gene, resting on 5 matching bases. The clonotype originates from a human donor in a cohort sampled during active COVID-19. The sequenced sample consisted of peripheral blood. The CDR3 reads CASSQTQGSTEAFF. The nucleotide sequence reads as follows: TGTGCCAGCAGCCAAACGCAGGGTAGCACTGAAGCTTTCTTT.